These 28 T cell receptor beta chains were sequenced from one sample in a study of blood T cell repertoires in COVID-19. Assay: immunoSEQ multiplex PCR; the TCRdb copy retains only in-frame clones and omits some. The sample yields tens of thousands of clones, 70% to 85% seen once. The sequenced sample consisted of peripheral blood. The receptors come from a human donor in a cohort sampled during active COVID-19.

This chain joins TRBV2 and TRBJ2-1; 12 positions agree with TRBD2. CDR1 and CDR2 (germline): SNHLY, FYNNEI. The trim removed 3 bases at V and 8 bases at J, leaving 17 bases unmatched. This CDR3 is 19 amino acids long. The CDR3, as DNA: TGTGCCAGCAGTGACGGGCTAGCGGGAGGGCCGGTCGTGATAGATGAGCAGTTCTTC. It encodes CASSDGLAGGPVVIDEQFF.

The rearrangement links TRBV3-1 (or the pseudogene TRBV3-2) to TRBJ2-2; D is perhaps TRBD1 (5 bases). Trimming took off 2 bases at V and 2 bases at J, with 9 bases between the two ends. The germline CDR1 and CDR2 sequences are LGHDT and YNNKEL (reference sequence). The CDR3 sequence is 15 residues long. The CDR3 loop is CASSQQGTNTGELFF. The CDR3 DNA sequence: TGTGCCAGCAGCCAACAGGGAACAAACACCGGGGAGCTGTTTTTT.

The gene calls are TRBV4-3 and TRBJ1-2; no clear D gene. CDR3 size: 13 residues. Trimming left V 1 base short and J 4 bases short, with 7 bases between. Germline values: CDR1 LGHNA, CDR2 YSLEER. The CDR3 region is CASSQGRSYGYTF. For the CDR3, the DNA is TGCGCCAGCAGCCAAGGTCGGAGCTATGGCTACACCTTC.

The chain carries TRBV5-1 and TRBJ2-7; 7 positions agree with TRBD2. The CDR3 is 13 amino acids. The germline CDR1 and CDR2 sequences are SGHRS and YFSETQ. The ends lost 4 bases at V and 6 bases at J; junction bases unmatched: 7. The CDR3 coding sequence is TGCGCCAGCAGCAGCGGGGTCCTGTCCGAGCAGTACTTC. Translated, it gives CASSSGVLSEQYF.

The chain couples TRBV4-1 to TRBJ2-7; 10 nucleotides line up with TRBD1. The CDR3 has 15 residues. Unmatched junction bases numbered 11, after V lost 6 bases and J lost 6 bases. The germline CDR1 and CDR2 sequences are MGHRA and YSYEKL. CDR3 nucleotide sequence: TGCGCCAGCAGTCAAACCGGGACAGGGGCCGCCGAGCAGTACTTC. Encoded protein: CASSQTGTGAAEQYF.

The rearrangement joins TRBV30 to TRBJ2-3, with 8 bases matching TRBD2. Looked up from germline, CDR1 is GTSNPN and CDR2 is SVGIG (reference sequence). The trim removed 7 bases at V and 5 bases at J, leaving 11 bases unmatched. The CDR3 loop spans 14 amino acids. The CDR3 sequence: CASRRAGDRDTQYF. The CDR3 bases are TGTGCCTCTAGAAGAGCGGGAGATAGAGATACGCAGTATTTT.

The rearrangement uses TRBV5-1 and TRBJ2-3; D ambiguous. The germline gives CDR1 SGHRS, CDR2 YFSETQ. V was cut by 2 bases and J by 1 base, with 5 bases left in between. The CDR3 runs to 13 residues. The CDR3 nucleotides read TGCGCCAGCAGCTTTGAGGGCACAGATACGCAGTATTTT. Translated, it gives CASSFEGTDTQYF. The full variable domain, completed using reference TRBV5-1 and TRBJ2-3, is KAGVTQTPRYLIKTRGQQVTLSCSPISGHRSVSWYQQTPGQGLQFLFEYFSETQRNKGNFPGRFSGRQFSNSRSEMNVSTLELGDSALYLCASSFEGTDTQYFGPGTRLTVL.

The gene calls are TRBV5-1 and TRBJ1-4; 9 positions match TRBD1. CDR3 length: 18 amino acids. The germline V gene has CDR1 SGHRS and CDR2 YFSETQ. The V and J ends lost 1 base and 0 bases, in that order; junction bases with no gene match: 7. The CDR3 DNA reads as TGCGCCAGCAGCTTGTATGACAGGGGGTCCGCAACTAATGAAAAACTGTTTTTT. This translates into CASSLYDRGSATNEKLFF.

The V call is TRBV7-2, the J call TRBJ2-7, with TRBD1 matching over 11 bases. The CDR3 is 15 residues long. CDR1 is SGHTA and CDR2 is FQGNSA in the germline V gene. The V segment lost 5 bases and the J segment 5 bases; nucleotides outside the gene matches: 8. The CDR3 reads CASSPGTGGRNEQYF. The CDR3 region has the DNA TGTGCCAGCAGCCCAGGGACAGGGGGTCGGAACGAGCAGTACTTC.

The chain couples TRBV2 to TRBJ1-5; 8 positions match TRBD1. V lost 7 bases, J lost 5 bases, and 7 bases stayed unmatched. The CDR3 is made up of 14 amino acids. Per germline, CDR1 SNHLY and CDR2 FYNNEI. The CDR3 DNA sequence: TGTGCCAGCAACGGACAGGGAAGCGATCAGCCCCAGCATTTT. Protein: CASNGQGSDQPQHF.

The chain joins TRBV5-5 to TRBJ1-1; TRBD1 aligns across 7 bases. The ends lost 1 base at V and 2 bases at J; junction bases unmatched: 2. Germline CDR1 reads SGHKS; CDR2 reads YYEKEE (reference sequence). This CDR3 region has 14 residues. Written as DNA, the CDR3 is TGTGCCAGCAGCTTGACAGGGGAAAACACTGAAGCTTTCTTT. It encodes CASSLTGENTEAFF.

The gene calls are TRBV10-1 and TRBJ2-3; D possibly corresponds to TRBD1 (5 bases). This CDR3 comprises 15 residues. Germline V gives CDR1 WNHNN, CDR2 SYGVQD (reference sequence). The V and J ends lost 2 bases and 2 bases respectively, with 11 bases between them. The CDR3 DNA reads TGCGCCAGCAGTGAGAGCCAGGGAATCACAGATACGCAGTATTTT. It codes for CASSESQGITDTQYF.

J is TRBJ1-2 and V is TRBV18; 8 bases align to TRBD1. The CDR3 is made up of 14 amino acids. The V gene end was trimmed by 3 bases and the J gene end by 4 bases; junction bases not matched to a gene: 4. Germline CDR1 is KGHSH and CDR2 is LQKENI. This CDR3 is CASSPTGVRYGYTF. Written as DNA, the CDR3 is TGTGCCAGCTCACCGACAGGGGTTCGCTATGGCTACACCTTC.

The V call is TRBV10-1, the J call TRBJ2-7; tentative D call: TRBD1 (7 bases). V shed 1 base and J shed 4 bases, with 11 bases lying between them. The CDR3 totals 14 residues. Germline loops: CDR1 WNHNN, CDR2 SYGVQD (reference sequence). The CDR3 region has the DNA TGCGCCAGCAGTGAGTTTCCAGGGGGGTACGAGCAGTACTTC. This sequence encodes CASSEFPGGYEQYF.

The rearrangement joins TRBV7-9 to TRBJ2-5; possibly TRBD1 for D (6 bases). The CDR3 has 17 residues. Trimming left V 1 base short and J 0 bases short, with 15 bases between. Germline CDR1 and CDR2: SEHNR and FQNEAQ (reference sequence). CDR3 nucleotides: TGTGCCAGCAGCTTAGTGGCAATACAGGGAAACCAAGAGACCCAGTACTTC. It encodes CASSLVAIQGNQETQYF. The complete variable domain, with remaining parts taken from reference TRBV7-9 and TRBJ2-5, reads DTGVSQNPRHKITKRGQNVTFRCDPISEHNRLYWYRQTLGQGPEFLTYFQNEAQLEKSRLLSDRFSAERPKGSFSTLEIQRTEQGDSAMYLCASSLVAIQGNQETQYFGPGTRLLVL.

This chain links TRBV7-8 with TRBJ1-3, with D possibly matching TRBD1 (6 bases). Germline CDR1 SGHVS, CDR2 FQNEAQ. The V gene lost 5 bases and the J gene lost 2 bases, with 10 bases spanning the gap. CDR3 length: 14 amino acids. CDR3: CASSLNRAGNTIYF. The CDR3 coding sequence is TGTGCCAGCAGCCTTAACAGGGCTGGAAACACCATATATTTT.

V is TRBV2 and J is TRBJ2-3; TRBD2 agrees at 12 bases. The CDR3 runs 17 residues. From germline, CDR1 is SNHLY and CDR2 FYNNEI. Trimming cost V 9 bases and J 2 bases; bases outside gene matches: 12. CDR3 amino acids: CASEGPLAGGITDTQYF. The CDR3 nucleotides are TGTGCCAGTGAGGGCCCACTAGCGGGAGGCATCACAGATACGCAGTATTTT.

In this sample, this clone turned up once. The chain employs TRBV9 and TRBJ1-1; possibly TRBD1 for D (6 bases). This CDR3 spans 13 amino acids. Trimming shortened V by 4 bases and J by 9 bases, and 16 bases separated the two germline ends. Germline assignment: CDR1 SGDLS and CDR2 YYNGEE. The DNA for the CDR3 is TGTGCCAGCAGCCAACGAGGGGGATCAAAAGCTTTCTTT. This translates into CASSQRGGSKAFF.

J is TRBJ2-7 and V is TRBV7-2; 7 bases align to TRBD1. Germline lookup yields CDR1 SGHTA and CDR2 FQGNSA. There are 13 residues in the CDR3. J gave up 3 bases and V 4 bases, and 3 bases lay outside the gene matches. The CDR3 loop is CASSSSGGYEQYF. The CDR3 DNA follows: TGTGCCAGCAGCTCCTCAGGGGGCTACGAGCAGTACTTC.

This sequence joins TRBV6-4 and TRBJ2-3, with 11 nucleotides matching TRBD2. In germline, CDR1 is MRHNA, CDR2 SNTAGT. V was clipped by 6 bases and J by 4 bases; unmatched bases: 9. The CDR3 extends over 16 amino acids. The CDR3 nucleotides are TGTGCCAGCAGATACCTAACTAGCGGGAGATCAGATACGCAGTATTTT. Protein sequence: CASRYLTSGRSDTQYF.

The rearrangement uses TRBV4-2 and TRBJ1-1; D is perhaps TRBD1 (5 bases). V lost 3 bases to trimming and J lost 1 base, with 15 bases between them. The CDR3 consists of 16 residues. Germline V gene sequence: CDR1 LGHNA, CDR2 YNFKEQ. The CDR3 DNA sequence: TGTGCCAGCAGCCATGTCATACGGGGGAAGAACACTGAAGCTTTCTTT. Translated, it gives CASSHVIRGKNTEAFF.

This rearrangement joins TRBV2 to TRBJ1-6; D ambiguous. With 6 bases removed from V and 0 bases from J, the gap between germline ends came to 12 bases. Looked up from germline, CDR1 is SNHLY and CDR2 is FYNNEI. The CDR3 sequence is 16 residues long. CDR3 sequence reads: CASSDIKSSYNSPLHF. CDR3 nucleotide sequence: TGTGCCAGCAGCGATATCAAGAGCTCCTATAATTCACCCCTCCACTTT.

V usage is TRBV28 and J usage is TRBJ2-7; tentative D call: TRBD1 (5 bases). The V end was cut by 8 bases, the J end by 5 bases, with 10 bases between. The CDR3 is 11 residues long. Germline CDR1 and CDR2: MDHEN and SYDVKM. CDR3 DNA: TGTGCCAGCGGCAGGGCCCACGAGCAGTACTTC. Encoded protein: CASGRAHEQYF.

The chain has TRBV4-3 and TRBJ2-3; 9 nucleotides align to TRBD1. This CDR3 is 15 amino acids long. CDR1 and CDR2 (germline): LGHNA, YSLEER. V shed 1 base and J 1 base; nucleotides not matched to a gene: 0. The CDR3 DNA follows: TGCGCCAGCAGCCAAGGGACAGGGGGCACAGATACGCAGTATTTT. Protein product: CASSQGTGGTDTQYF.

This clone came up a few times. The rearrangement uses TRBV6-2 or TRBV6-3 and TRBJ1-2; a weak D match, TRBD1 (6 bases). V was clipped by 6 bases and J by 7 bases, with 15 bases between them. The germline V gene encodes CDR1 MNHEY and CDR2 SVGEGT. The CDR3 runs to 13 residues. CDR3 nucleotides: TGTGCCAGCAGCCGTACAGGGAGGGGTGGCTACACCTTC. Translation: CASSRTGRGGYTF.

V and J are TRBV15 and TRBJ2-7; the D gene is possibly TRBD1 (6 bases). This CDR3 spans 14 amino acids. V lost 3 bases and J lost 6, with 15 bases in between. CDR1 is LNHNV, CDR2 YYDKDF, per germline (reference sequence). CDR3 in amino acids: CATSSNRVGGEQYF. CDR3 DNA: TGTGCCACCAGCAGTAACAGGGTAGGAGGCGAGCAGTACTTC.

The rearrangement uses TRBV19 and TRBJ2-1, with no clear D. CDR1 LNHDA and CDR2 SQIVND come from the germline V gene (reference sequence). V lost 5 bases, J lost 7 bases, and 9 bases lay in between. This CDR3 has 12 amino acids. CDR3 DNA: TGTGCCAGTAGTGTCTCTAGGAATGAGCAGTTCTTC. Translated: CASSVSRNEQFF.

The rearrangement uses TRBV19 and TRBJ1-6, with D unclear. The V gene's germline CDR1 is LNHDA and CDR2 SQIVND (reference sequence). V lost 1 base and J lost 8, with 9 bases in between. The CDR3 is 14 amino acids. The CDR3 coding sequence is TGTGCCAGTAGTATAGTCTTTCGAGATTCACCCCTCCACTTT. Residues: CASSIVFRDSPLHF.